This T cell receptor (beta chain) is drawn from a study of cytomegalovirus exposure and HLA in healthy donors. PCR employed 60 Vbeta and 13 Jbeta primers. Libraries were prepared by immunoSEQ multiplex PCR; TCRdb keeps only in-frame clonotypes and omits some of them. The sample carries about 140,000 clones, roughly 77% recorded once. This receptor was obtained from a man in his thirties or forties in good health and CMV-seronegative. Sequencing was done on a sample of PBMCs.

This CDR3 is CAWSNPMTGVSTDTQYF. In DNA form, the CDR3 reads TGTGCCTGGAGTAACCCCATGACCGGAGTTAGCACAGATACGCAGTATTTT. This chain connects TRBV30 to TRBJ2-3, with no clear D. Germline V lookup: CDR1 GTSNPN, CDR2 SVGIG (reference sequence). This CDR3 spans 17 amino acids. Trimming left V 2 bases short and J 0 bases short, with 18 bases between.